In this sample, the clone carrying this T cell receptor beta chain turned up once. Its matching antigen is unknown. Germline CDR1 and CDR2: SNHLY and FYNNEI. The CDR3 covers 16 residues. V lost 5 bases, J lost 2 bases, and 9 bases stayed unmatched. Some clones are missing from TCRdb's copy, which holds only in-frame ones; the method was immunoSEQ multiplex PCR. The table lists 250,000 to 350,000 clones, around 86% of them singletons. This specimen comes from a study of cytomegalovirus exposure and HLA in healthy donors. Study outcomes and limitations: Some public TCRs appeared in many individuals, while most sequences were rare. The study flagged fewer than 200 TCR beta chains as cytomegalovirus-associated. First-cohort TCR clusters tended to co-occur in the 120 or so validation repertoires, a later analysis found.

V and J are TRBV2 and TRBJ2-1, with 7 bases identical to TRBD2. The receptor's source is a woman between 18 and 29 years old in good health and CMV-seronegative. Sample: PBMCs. The CDR3 here is CASSNFQRDPYNEQFF. Here the CDR3 DNA reads TGTGCCAGCAGTAATTTTCAGCGGGACCCCTACAATGAGCAGTTCTTC.